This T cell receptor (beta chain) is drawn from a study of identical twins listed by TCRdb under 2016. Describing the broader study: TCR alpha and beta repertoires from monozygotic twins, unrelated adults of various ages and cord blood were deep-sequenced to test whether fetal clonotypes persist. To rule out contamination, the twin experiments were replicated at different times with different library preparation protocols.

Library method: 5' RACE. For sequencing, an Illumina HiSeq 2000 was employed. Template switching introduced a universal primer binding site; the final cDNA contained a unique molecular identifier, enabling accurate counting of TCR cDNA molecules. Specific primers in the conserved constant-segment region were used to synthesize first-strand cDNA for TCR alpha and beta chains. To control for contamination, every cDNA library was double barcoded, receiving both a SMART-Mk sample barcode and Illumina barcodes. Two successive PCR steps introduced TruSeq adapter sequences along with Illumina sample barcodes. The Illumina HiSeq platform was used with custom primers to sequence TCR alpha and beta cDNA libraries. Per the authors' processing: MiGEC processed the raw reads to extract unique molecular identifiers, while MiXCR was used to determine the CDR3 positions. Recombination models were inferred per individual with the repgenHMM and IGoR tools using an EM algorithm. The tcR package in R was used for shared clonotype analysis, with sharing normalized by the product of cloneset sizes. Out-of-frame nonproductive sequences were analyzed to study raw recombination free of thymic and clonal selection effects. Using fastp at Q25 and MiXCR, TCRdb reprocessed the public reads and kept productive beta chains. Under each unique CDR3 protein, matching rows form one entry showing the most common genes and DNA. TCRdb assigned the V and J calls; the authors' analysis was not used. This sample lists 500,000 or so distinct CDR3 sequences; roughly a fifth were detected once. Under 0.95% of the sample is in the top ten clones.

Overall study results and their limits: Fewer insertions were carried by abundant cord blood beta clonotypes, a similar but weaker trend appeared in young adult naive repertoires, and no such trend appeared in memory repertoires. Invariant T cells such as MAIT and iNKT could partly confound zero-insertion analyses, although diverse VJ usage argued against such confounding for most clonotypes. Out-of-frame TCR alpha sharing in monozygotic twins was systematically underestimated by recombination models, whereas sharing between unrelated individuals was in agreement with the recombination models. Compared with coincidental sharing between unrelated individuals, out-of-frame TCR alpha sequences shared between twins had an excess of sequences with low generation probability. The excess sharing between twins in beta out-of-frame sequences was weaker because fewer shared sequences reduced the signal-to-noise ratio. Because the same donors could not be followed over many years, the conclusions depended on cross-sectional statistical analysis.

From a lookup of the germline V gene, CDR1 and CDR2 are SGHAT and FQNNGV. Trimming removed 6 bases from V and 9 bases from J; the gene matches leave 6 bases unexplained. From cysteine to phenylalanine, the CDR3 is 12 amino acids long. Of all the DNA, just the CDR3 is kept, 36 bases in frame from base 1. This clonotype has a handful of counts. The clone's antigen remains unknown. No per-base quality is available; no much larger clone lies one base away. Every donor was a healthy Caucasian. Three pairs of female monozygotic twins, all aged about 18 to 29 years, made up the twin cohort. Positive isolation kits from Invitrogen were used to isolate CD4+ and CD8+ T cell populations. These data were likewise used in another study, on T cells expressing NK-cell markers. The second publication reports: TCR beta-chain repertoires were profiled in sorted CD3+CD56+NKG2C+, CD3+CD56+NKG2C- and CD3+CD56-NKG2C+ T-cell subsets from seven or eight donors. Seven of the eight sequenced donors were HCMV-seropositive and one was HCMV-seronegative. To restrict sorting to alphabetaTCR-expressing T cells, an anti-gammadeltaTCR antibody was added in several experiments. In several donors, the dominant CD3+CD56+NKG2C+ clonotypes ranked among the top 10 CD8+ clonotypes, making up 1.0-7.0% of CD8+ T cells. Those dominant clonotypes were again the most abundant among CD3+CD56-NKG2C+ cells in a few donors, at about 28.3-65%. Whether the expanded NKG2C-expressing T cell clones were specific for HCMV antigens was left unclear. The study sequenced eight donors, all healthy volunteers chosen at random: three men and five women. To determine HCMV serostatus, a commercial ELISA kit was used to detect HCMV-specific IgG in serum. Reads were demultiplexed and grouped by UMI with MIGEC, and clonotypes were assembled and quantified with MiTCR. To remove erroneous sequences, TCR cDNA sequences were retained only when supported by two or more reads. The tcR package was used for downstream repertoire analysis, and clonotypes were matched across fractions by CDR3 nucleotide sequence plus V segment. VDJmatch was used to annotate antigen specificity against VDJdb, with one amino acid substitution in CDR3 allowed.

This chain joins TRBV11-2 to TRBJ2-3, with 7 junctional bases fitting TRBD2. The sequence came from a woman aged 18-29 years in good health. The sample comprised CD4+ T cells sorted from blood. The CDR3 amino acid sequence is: CASRPSGMTQYF. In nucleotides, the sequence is TGTGCCAGCAGACCCAGCGGGATGACGCAGTATTTT.